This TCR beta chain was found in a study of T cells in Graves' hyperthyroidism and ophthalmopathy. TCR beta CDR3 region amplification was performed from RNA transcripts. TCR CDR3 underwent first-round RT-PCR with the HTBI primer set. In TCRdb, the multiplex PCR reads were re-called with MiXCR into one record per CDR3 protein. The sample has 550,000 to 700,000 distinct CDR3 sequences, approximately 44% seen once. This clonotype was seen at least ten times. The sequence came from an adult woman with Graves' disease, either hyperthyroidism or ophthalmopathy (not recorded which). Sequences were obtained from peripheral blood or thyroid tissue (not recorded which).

CDR3: CASSPGGLAGVEQYF. CDR3 bases: TGTGCCAGCAGCCCGGGTGGCCTAGCGGGAGTCGAGCAGTACTTC. V gene TRBV13 combines with J gene TRBJ2-7; TRBD2 agrees at 10 bases. After removal of 5 bases from V and 6 bases from J, the junction contained 10 bases not matched to a gene. This CDR3 region has 15 residues. The germline V gene has CDR1 PRHDT and CDR2 FYEKMQ (reference sequence). Together with reference TRBV13 and TRBJ2-7, the CDR3 gives the full variable domain: AAGVIQSPRHLIKEKRETATLKCYPIPRHDTVYWYQQGPGQDPQFLISFYEKMQSDKGSIPDRFSAQQFSDYHSELNMSSLELGDSALYFCASSPGGLAGVEQYFGPGTRLTVT.